This TCR beta chain was obtained from a study of cytomegalovirus exposure and HLA in healthy donors (dated by TCRdb to 2017 to 2019). For the wider study: An earlier analysis of some 600 of the donors reported about 260 Gb of sequence data and 95 million to 140 million unique TCR beta sequences obtained from 150 million to 200 million T cells. A later genetic analysis used genome-wide SNP genotypes for about three fifths of the 666 donors, treating that subset as a discovery cohort. Of the 350 to 450 genotyped donors, over 70% fell in the genetic ancestry cluster associated with self-reported Caucasian donors. A later analysis re-examined previously published TCR beta repertoires from more than 600 donors and added high-resolution HLA genotyping to investigate patterns of TCR occurrence. Rather than using new phenotypic data, the later analysis identified candidate immune exposures from TCR beta sequences and from how often those sequences occurred across donors. Typing coverage varied by locus: roughly 620-640 donors for A, B, C, DRB1 and DQB1; approximately 500 for DQA1; approximately 570 for DPA1; under 490 for DPB1. Among roughly 400 genotyped donors of the cohort, an average of around 250,000 unique TCR beta nucleotide sequences was sequenced per donor, of which about 18% were non-productive. Alongside the repertoire data, information on donor age, sex, ethnicity and CMV serostatus was compiled. Around 320 gigabases of sequencing data and 78 million or so unique TCR sequences were included in an early release covering roughly 600 HLA-typed donors. The study aimed to test whether signatures of past pathogen exposure could be identified by cataloging public T cell receptors. About five DR-DQ haplotypes were treated as single units for association and clustering because of strong linkage in the cohort. The study profiled the T cell repertoires of hundreds of subjects by immunosequencing and related them to cytomegalovirus serostatus. Class I and class II HLA loci were covered by the typing at four-digit resolution. Every repertoire in the discovery cohort had been generated on one and the same sequencing platform. In addition to the first cohort of around 670 subjects, a separate validation cohort of 120 different subjects was used. In an earlier analysis of over 550 of the donors, high-throughput TCR beta sequencing was used to judge whether each TCR beta V gene segment behaved as functional or pseudogenic. To predict cytomegalovirus infection status, the study brought together high-throughput TCR immunosequencing, statistical association of individual TCRs with disease status, and machine learning.

Broader findings and caveats from the paper: Most TCR sequences were seen in very few donors, while some public TCRs were found in many individuals. An earlier analysis of approximately 600 of the donors showed that most TCR beta V segments appeared in productive rearrangements either about 87% or about 30% of the time, which broadly matched IMGT annotations. Because HLA typing was unavailable for some donors at each locus, only the typed subset was used in association tests. About 17 rarely observed V segments, including chromosome 9 orphons, were excluded from the earlier analysis of several hundred of the donors because counts were too low. The authors suggested that the approach could potentially be generalized to other disease states and immunological phenotypes. The classifier was reported to diagnose cytomegalovirus status with high specificity and sensitivity in both the original and validation cohorts. In this cohort, only TCR beta chains were sequenced, and detectable features were limited by the absence of alpha or paired-chain data. The sequencing pipeline was judged likely to have produced a cluster of highly shared sequence variants as a technical artifact. In vitro tests confirmed that a few of the cytomegalovirus-associated TCR beta chains recognize cytomegalovirus antigens. The 87-base-pair reads could not distinguish some IMGT-functional V segments, including TRBV6-2 and TRBV6-3, so those segments were excluded. Linkage disequilibrium might explain the correlated functional status among segregating V segments, but an unknown experimental factor could not be ruled out. In a later analysis, HLA-associated TCR beta chains showed more clonal expansion and lower generation probabilities than non-associated chains that were equally common. Several of the top co-occurrence clusters appeared to be linked to parvovirus B19, influenza, CMV and Epstein-Barr virus, according to a later analysis. Strong co-occurrence of HLA alleles, especially DR and DQ, made assigning TCR associations to individual alleles difficult. In a later analysis, most CMV-associated TCR beta chains were found to appear HLA-restricted, with HLA associations seemingly driven largely by CMV exposure. An association between a missense DCLRE1C variant and V-gene and J-gene trimming of TCR beta chains was found in a later genetic analysis and replicated in an independent cohort. A further reported finding was that TCR beta sequences accurately predicted the HLA-A and HLA-B alleles for most subjects in the first cohort. The only immune exposure information available for the cohort was CMV serostatus. Presence/absence analyses assumed roughly uniform sequencing depth across donors, an assumption that may not hold. In a later analysis, TCR association rates were found to vary across HLA loci, with the most associated TCRs seen for DRB1 alleles and the fewest for HLA-C alleles. Compared with the approximately 670-donor mean, donors in an Asian-associated ancestry cluster had fewer N-insertions in productive TCRs, according to a later genetic analysis. At a false discovery rate of 0.05, a later analysis linked about 17,000 TCR beta sequences to specific HLA alleles. In the study, around 160 TCR beta chains were listed as associated with cytomegalovirus.

This clone was recorded once. Its target antigen remains unknown. Qualities for individual bases were not recorded, and no much larger clone is one base off. CDR1 and CDR2 are drawn from the germline V gene: SGHRS, YFSETQ. The CDR3, from cysteine to phenylalanine, totals 19 residues. The sequence is cut down to CDR3 DNA, 57 bases in frame from base 1. At the junction V is shortened by 4 bases and J by 1 base; bases outside the gene matches: 16. The library was produced with the immunoSEQ multiplex PCR assay. For the multiplex PCR, a mixture combining 60 forward primers for TCR Vbeta segments and 13 reverse primers for TCR Jbeta segments was used. The CDR3 region of rearranged TCR beta genes was amplified from genomic DNA by a multiplex PCR assay. On the Illumina HiSeq System, the amplified TCR beta libraries were sequenced as 87-base-pair reads. The source study handled its data this way. In a later analysis, roughly 80 million unique TCR beta chains were counted across the roughly 670 repertoires, and roughly 11 million of these chains were shared by at least two donors. A nearest-neighbor algorithm error-corrected the raw reads and collapsed the reads into unique sequences, merging closely related sequences to remove PCR and sequencing errors. CDR3 sequences were aligned to IMGT reference sequences to assign V, D and J gene segments. For a sequence to be retained, a match of at least six nucleotides was required to both a V gene segment and a J gene segment. Rearrangements were classified as productive when the CDR3 lacked stop codons and remained in frame with V and J, and all other rearrangements were classified as non-productive. Following IMGT convention, CDR3 was defined as the stretch from the second conserved V-encoded cysteine up to the conserved J-encoded phenylalanine. Sequences without an unambiguous match to a single V gene segment were excluded from the earlier analysis of 587 of the donors. In an earlier analysis of around 600 of the donors, V segments were called functional above 56.7% productive rearrangements and were called segregating when the between-donor standard deviation exceeded 5%. A statistical classification framework was built to diagnose cytomegalovirus status from the catalog of TCR beta chain sequences. In a later analysis, TCR nucleotide sequences were compared against IMGT/GENE-DB human TR gene sequences so that V and J genes could be assigned. The TCRdist pipeline was used in a later analysis to assign CDR3 sequences and most-parsimonious VDJ recombination scenarios. In a later analysis, every TCR beta chain was defined by the combination of its CDR3 amino acid sequence and its V-gene family, and reads without a unique V-gene family were dropped. To address suspected cross-contamination and a sequencing artifact, a later analysis removed around 600 highly shared, low-generation-probability nucleotide sequences. For each public chain, a later analysis derived a clonal expansion index from normalized ranks of inferred template counts within each repertoire. In a later analysis, generation probabilities were computed with a VDJ recombination model fitted to out-of-frame rearrangements, and the resulting probabilities were checked against IGoR. In a later analysis, TCR-TCR, TCR-HLA and TCR-CMV co-occurrence was scored with hypergeometric tests, and a repertoire-size bias correction was applied to TCR pairs. False discovery rates were estimated in a later analysis by permuting HLA or CMV assignments 20 times. In a later analysis, co-occurring TCRs were grouped with DBSCAN, and TCRdist sequence similarity was added when clustering was performed within HLA-allele-positive subsets. Repertoires with fewer than 30,000 or more than 120,000 public chains were left out of co-occurrence clustering, as were a few repertoires with anomalous nucleotide sharing. Not all clones reach the TCRdb copy of this immuneACCESS table, which keeps in-frame sequences only. Checked studies attribute under half of the gap to unresolved V genes and leave the rest unexplained. The V and J calls and clone size were taken over from that table, and D and trimming were inferred from the DNA. Across this sample there are 70,000 to 95,000 clones, with roughly four fifths seen only once. Clones ranked in the top ten supply under 2% of the sample.

The cohort consisted of 600 or so healthy bone marrow donors. Cohort members were all nominally healthy when sampled, although unrecorded immune exposures were likely present. The donor tested CMV seronegative, placing the donor among the 350 or so seronegative members of the cohort. A peripheral blood sample was collected from each donor, and TCR beta sequencing was performed on peripheral blood mononuclear cells. Genomic DNA extraction from the blood cell samples was performed with the Qiagen DNeasy Blood Extraction Kit. The source is a woman aged 25 to 39 in good health and CMV-seronegative. The sequenced material came from PBMCs. This sequence uses TRBV5-1 and TRBJ2-1, and 8 bases in between align with TRBD2. CDR3 region: CASSPSMGNSGTSYNEQFF. The nucleotides read TGCGCCAGCAGCCCAAGCATGGGTAATAGCGGGACTTCCTACAATGAGCAGTTCTTC.